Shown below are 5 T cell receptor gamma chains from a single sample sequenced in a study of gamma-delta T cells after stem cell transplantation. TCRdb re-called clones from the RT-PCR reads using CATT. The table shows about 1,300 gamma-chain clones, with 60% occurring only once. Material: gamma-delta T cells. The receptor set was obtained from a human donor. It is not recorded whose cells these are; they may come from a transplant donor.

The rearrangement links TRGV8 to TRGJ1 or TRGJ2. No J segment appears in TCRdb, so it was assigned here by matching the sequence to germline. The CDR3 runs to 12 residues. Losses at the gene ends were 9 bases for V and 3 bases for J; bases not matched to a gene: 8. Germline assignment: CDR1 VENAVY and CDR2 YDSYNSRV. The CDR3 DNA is TGTGCCACCCCCCCATTTTATTATAAGAAACTCTTT. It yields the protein CATPPFYYKKLF.

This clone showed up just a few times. CDR3 loop: CATWDRYKKLF. The CDR3, as DNA: TGTGCCACCTGGGATCGATATAAGAAACTCTTT. The J gene was recorded as TRGJ1 or TRGJ2; no V gene was called. The CDR3 loop spans 11 amino acids.

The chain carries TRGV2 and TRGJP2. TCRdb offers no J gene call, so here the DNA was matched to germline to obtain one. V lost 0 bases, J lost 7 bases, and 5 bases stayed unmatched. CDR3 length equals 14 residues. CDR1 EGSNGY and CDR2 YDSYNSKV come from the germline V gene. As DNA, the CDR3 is TGTGCCACCTGGGACGGGCCCAATGATTGGATCAAGACGTTT. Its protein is CATWDGPNDWIKTF.

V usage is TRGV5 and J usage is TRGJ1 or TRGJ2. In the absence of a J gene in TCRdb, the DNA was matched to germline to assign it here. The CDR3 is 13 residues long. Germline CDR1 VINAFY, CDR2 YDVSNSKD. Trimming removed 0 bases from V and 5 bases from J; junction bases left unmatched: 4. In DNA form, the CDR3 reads TGTGCCACCTGGGACAGGCAGGATTATAAGAAACTCTTT. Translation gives CATWDRQDYKKLF.

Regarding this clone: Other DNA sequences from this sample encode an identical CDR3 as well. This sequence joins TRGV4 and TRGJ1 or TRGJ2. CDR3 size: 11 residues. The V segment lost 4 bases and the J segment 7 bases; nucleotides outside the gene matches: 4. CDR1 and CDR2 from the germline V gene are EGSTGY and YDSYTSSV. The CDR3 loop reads CATWDWYKKLF. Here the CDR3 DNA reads TGTGCCACCTGGGACTGGTATAAGAAACTCTTT.